This paragraph reports one T cell receptor beta chain. The antigen is undetermined. A multiplex PCR was run with 60 Vbeta primers and 13 Jbeta primers. Libraries were prepared by immunoSEQ multiplex PCR; TCRdb keeps only in-frame clonotypes and omits some of them. The sample carries more than 95,000 clones, around 81% recorded once. Germline V gene sequence: CDR1 MDHEN, CDR2 SYDVKM. V lost 4 bases to trimming and J lost 0 bases; unmatched junction nucleotides: 3. The CDR3 extends over 16 amino acids. This record belongs to a study of cytomegalovirus exposure and HLA in healthy donors. Study results and caveats: Later work associated fewer than 20,000 TCR beta sequences with HLA alleles at 0.05 false discovery rate. TCR beta sequences reportedly predicted most subjects' HLA-A and HLA-B alleles accurately. Earlier analysis looked at TCR beta V segments, and most were productive about 87% or about 30% of the time.

The clonotype comes from a woman aged 30 to 39 in good health and CMV-seronegative. The sample consisted of PBMCs. The chain links TRBV28 to TRBJ1-6; TRBD1 matches at 7 bases. In DNA, the CDR3 is TGTGCCAGCAGTTCGAGACAGGGCTCCTATAATTCACCCCTCCACTTT. It translates to CASSSRQGSYNSPLHF.